The 24 T cell receptor beta chains presented below share a single source sample, sequenced in a study of T cells in women clearing cervical HPV infection. Sequencing was performed with immunoSEQ multiplex PCR; in TCRdb, only in-frame clones are kept and a portion is missing. The table lists some 19,000 clones. Sequenced material: blood buffy coat. The receptors originated from a woman between 18 and 69 years old with a cervical HPV16 infection that either progressed to CIN3+ or cleared (not recorded which).

Worth noting for this clone: The read gets to within 3 residues of the CDR3 end, and the germline J gene fills in the rest. The chain employs TRBV2 and TRBJ2-5; D assignment may be TRBD1 or TRBD2 (6 bases each). The CDR3 sequence is 12 residues long. Per germline, CDR1 SNHLY and CDR2 FYNNEI. The V gene lost 7 bases and the J gene lost 4 bases, with 10 bases spanning the gap. The sequenced part of the CDR3 DNA is TGTGCCAGCATCGGAGGGGGAGAGACC. Amino acids: CASIGGGET. The CDR3 reads in full as CASIGGGETQYF.

Regarding this clone: The DNA ends 3 residues before the CDR3 does, and the rest of the CDR3 is filled in from the germline J gene. This sequence joins TRBV5-4 and TRBJ1-2; 9 bases line up with TRBD1. The CDR3 sequence is 15 residues long. The junction had 9 bases not matched to a gene; V was cut back by 5 bases and J by 4 bases. Per germline, CDR1 SGHNT and CDR2 YYREEE (reference sequence). Incomplete CDR3 DNA: TGTGCCAGCAGACGTGAGGGGACAGGGATCTATGGC. Translating gives CASRREGTGIYG. The entire CDR3 protein reads CASRREGTGIYGYTF.

As for this clone: Read sequence stops 3 residues before the CDR3 end, and the germline J gene provides the missing end. The identical CDR3 is also encoded by other nucleotide sequences in the sample. The chain links TRBV7-9 to TRBJ1-1; a weak D match, TRBD1 (6 bases). This CDR3 is 14 amino acids long. CDR1 and CDR2 (germline): SEHNR, FQNEAQ (reference sequence). CDR3 amino acids: CASSFDSKGGTAFF. The sequenced CDR3 bases are TGTGCCAGCAGCTTTGATTCGAAGGGGGGGACC.

Note on this clone: The sequenced fragment ends 3 residues before the CDR3 boundary, so the rest is inferred from the germline J gene. The rearrangement joins TRBV7-2 to TRBJ1-3; no firm D call. This CDR3 is 12 amino acids long. Germline V gene lookup returns CDR1 SGHTA and CDR2 FQGNSA. CDR3: CASSLVGNMIYF. The CDR3 bases that were read are TGTGCCAGCAGCTTAGTTGGCAACATG.

The CDR3 sequence is CASSLGGGFLEETQYF. CDR3 DNA (partial): TGCGCCAGCAGCTTGGGAGGGGGCTTTTTAGAAGAGACC. This rearrangement joins TRBV5-1 to TRBJ2-5; 7 positions match TRBD1. The sequenced fragment ends 3 residues before the CDR3 boundary, so the rest is inferred from the germline J gene. This CDR3 is 16 amino acids long. Looked up from germline, CDR1 is SGHRS and CDR2 is YFSETQ. V lost 0 bases and J lost 3; bases outside the gene matches: 8.

Remarks on this clone: The CDR3 end falls 3 residues outside the read, so it is completed with the germline J gene. The J gene is TRBJ1-2, the V gene TRBV5-1; TRBD1 aligns across 9 bases. Germline CDR1 SGHRS, CDR2 YFSETQ. Losses at the gene ends were 3 bases for V and 2 bases for J; bases not matched to a gene: 5. The CDR3 spans 15 residues. CDR3 residues: CASSSWTGDNYGYTF. The CDR3 bases that were read are TGCGCCAGCAGCTCCTGGACAGGGGACAACTATGGC.

Points on this clone: The sequenced fragment ends 3 residues before the CDR3 boundary, so the rest is inferred from the germline J gene. This chain links TRBV7-6 with TRBJ2-3; 9 positions agree with TRBD1. V was pared by 8 bases and J by 5 bases, with 5 bases of the junction left unmatched. CDR3 length: 13 amino acids. The germline CDR1 and CDR2 sequences are SGHVS and FNYEAQ. The sequenced part of the CDR3 DNA is TGTGCCAGCCTGGGACAGGGAGTAGATACG. It translates to CASLGQGVDT. The whole CDR3 region reads CASLGQGVDTQYF.

The CDR3 here is CASSPAQGGEQYF. The sequenced CDR3 bases are TGTGCCAGCAGCCCAGCACAGGGTGGCGAG. The chain joins TRBV7-2 to TRBJ2-7, with TRBD1 as a possible D gene (6 bases). The DNA ends 3 residues before the CDR3 does, and the rest of the CDR3 is filled in from the germline J gene. Trimming took 5 bases from V and 6 from J, leaving 14 bases between them. Germline lookup yields CDR1 SGHTA and CDR2 FQGNSA. The CDR3 covers 13 residues.

About this clone itself: Sequencing ends 3 residues short of the CDR3 end; the germline J gene provides the rest. The chain carries TRBV18 and TRBJ1-5; TRBD1 might be the D (6 bases). Deletions cut 3 bases from V and 4 bases from J, with 10 bases between. This CDR3 region has 14 residues. Germline values: CDR1 KGHSH, CDR2 LQKENI. CDR3 protein: CASSPRTDNQPQHF. The covered CDR3 bases are TGTGCCAGCTCACCCAGGACAGATAATCAGCCC.

In the case of this clone: The read comes to an end 3 residues before the CDR3 does, leaving the germline J gene to fill in the end. The chain joins TRBV19 to TRBJ1-3; D is ambiguous. Germline values: CDR1 LNHDA, CDR2 SQIVND (reference sequence). The CDR3 has 20 residues. The germline V and J ends were trimmed by 6 bases and 0 bases, with 27 bases remaining between them. CDR3 protein: CASRRVPLLNDYLSGNTIYF. The CDR3 DNA, read in part, is TGTGCCAGTAGAAGAGTGCCCTTACTCAATGACTACCTCTCTGGAAACACC.

Worth noting for this clone: The read falls 3 residues short of the CDR3 end, and the missing part is taken from the germline J gene. The rearrangement joins TRBV5-1 to TRBJ2-3; 9 bases agree with TRBD1. CDR1 and CDR2 (germline): SGHRS, YFSETQ. The CDR3 is made up of 15 amino acids. V lost 4 bases and J lost 0; bases outside the gene matches: 3. CDR3 residues: CASSQTGGSTDTQYF. CDR3 bases read: TGCGCCAGCAGCCAAACAGGGGGCAGCACAGATACG. The full variable domain, completed using reference TRBV5-1 and TRBJ2-3, is KAGVTQTPRYLIKTRGQQVTLSCSPISGHRSVSWYQQTPGQGLQFLFEYFSETQRNKGNFPGRFSGRQFSNSRSEMNVSTLELGDSALYLCASSQTGGSTDTQYFGPGTRLTVL.

Concerning this clone: The read stops 3 residues short of the end of the CDR3; the missing end is completed from the germline J gene. The chain uses TRBV20-1 and TRBJ2-2; D gene ambiguous. V dropped 6 bases and J dropped 2 bases, with 13 bases sitting between them. This CDR3 spans 14 amino acids. The V gene's germline CDR1 is DFQATT and CDR2 SNEGSKA (reference sequence). The CDR3 sequence is CSATLRVNTGELFF. CDR3 DNA (partial): TGCAGTGCCACCCTCCGGGTTAACACCGGGGAG.

Partial CDR3 DNA: TGCGCCAGCAGCGGTGGGCCCCCGACAGGGGGCACTGAA. This codes for CASSGGPPTGGTE. The complete CDR3 sequence is CASSGGPPTGGTEAFF. V and J are TRBV5-1 and TRBJ1-1, with 9 nucleotides matching TRBD1. Read coverage stops 3 residues before the CDR3 terminus; the germline J gene supplies the remainder. Germline-derived CDR1 and CDR2 are SGHRS and YFSETQ. The CDR3 is made up of 16 amino acids. J was trimmed by 4 bases and V by 4 bases; bases with no gene match: 11.

On this clone: With the read ending 3 residues before the CDR3 end, the germline J gene is used to fill in that end. The rearrangement links TRBV6-2 or TRBV6-3 to TRBJ2-7; D gene uncertain. CDR1 is MNHEY and CDR2 is SVGEGT in the germline V gene. The CDR3 contains 14 residues. Trimming removed 4 bases at V and 0 bases at J, with 10 bases between. The DNA read from the CDR3 is TGTGCCAGCAGTTCGCGTGAGCCCTCCTACGAG. This gives the protein CASSSREPSYE. The CDR3 in its entirety is CASSSREPSYEQYF.

On this clone itself: Read sequence stops 3 residues before the CDR3 end, and the germline J gene provides the missing end. The rearrangement links TRBV7-2 to TRBJ1-4; D might be TRBD1 (6 bases). Trimming shortened V by 7 bases and J by 8 bases, and 14 bases separated the two germline ends. From germline, CDR1 is SGHTA and CDR2 FQGNSA. CDR3 length equals 13 residues. Partial CDR3 DNA: TGTGCCAGCAACAAACAGGGTCGGGAAAAA. Translation gives CASNKQGREK. In full, the CDR3 is CASNKQGREKLFF.

As regards this clone: With the read ending 3 residues before the CDR3 end, the germline J gene is used to fill in that end. The gene calls are TRBV18 and TRBJ1-1; D is perhaps TRBD1 (5 bases). Between the trimmed V and J ends, which lost 5 bases and 1 base, there was a span of 14 bases. CDR3 length: 15 residues. Germline V gene data show CDR1 as KGHSH and CDR2 as LQKENI. CDR3 residues: CASSASQQGNTEAFF. The part of the CDR3 DNA that was read is TGTGCCAGCTCAGCAAGCCAGCAGGGGAACACTGAA. The complete variable domain, with remaining parts taken from reference TRBV18 and TRBJ1-1, reads NAGVMQNPRHLVRRRGQEARLRCSPMKGHSHVYWYRQLPEEGLKFMVYLQKENIIDESGMPKERFSAEFPKEGPSILRIQQVVRGDSAAYFCASSASQQGNTEAFFGQGTRLTVV.

Of note for this clone: Coverage ceases 3 residues before the CDR3 finishes, and the germline J gene fills in the end. V gene TRBV28 combines with J gene TRBJ2-7, with D tentatively TRBD1 (6 bases). The V and J ends lost 9 bases and 3 bases respectively, with 12 bases between them. Per the germline V gene, CDR1 is MDHEN and CDR2 is SYDVKM. This CDR3 is 12 amino acids long. Incomplete CDR3 DNA: TGTGCCAGTTCGACAGGATTCTACGAG. As protein: CASSTGFYE. The entire CDR3 protein is CASSTGFYEQYF.

This clone shows up as medium-sized (0.01 to 0.1%) by frequency. The sequence runs out 3 residues before the end of the CDR3; the remainder is reconstructed from the germline J gene. This chain joins TRBV20-1 and TRBJ2-1; the D gene is possibly TRBD1 (6 bases). This CDR3 region has 15 residues. Germline loops: CDR1 DFQATT, CDR2 SNEGSKA (reference sequence). V was cut by 0 bases and J by 7 bases, with 16 bases left in between. CDR3 DNA (partial): TGCAGTGCTAGAGATACAGGGCGAAGCGGTAATGAG. This gives the protein CSARDTGRSGNE. The entire CDR3 sequence reads CSARDTGRSGNEQFF.

Concerning this clone itself: The CDR3 extends 3 residues past the end of the read, so its final part is completed from the germline J gene. The chain joins TRBV10-3 to TRBJ2-7, with a possible D match to TRBD2 (5 bases). This CDR3 is 16 amino acids long. Trimming took 2 bases from V and 3 from J, leaving 17 bases between them. Germline CDR1 and CDR2: ENHRY and SYGVKD. The CDR3 bases that were read are TGTGCCATCAGTGAGCCCTCGGGGTCCAAGGGCTACGAG. This encodes CAISEPSGSKGYE. The whole CDR3 sequence reads CAISEPSGSKGYEQYF.

Regarding this clone: The read ends 3 residues shy of where the CDR3 ends; the end is completed using the germline J gene. The V and J genes are TRBV5-1 and TRBJ2-2; TRBD2 is a possible D gene (5 bases). Germline V gives CDR1 SGHRS, CDR2 YFSETQ. Trimming stripped 4 bases from V and 5 bases from J, with 18 bases between. The CDR3 covers 16 residues. The CDR3 spells CASSPHGGRGTGELFF. The covered CDR3 bases are TGCGCCAGCAGCCCCCATGGAGGAAGAGGGACCGGGGAG.

Concerning this clone: Sequencing ends 3 residues short of the CDR3 end; the germline J gene provides the rest. The J gene is TRBJ2-1, the V gene TRBV12-3 or TRBV12-4; 9 nucleotides line up with TRBD2. The CDR3 spans 14 residues. The J segment lost 6 bases and the V segment lost 1 base, leaving 1 base of the junction unmatched. The part of the CDR3 DNA that was read is TGTGCCAGCAGTTTAGGGCGGGGGGGCAATGAG. This translates into CASSLGRGGNE. The CDR3 in full is CASSLGRGGNEQFF.

To note about this clone: The read ends 3 residues before the CDR3 terminus; that terminus is restored from the germline J gene. The gene calls are TRBV11-3 and TRBJ2-3; tentatively, D is TRBD1 (6 bases). V was shortened by 5 bases and J by 2 bases, with 11 bases between the two germline ends. The germline V gene encodes CDR1 SGHNT and CDR2 YENEEA. The CDR3 length is 14 residues. CDR3 in amino acids: CASSPTGTTDTQYF. The part of the CDR3 DNA that was read is TGTGCCAGCAGCCCCACAGGGACCACAGATACG.

To note about this clone: The read stops 3 residues short of the end of the CDR3; the missing end is completed from the germline J gene. This chain connects TRBV5-4 to TRBJ2-7, with 8 bases fitting TRBD1. This CDR3 contains 15 residues. The V and J ends lost 4 bases and 2 bases, in that order; junction bases with no gene match: 8. CDR1 SGHNT and CDR2 YYREEE come from the germline V gene (reference sequence). The CDR3 reads CASSSETGATYEQYF. CDR3 bases read: TGTGCCAGCAGCAGCGAGACAGGGGCGACCTACGAG.

A note on this clone: At one boundary the junction diverges from the germline segment, which might be a read error. The CDR3 end falls 3 residues outside the read, so it is completed with the germline J gene. Distinct nucleotide sequences in the sample also encode this CDR3. The V call is TRBV19, the J call TRBJ1-3, with D unclear. This CDR3 is 22 amino acids long. In germline, CDR1 is LNHDA, CDR2 SQIVND (reference sequence). CDR3 region: CASRPYHTNSPRWPPSGNTIYF. The sequenced CDR3 bases are TGTGCAAGTCGTCCATATCACACGAATTCTCCCAGGTGGCCACCCTCTGGAAACACA. Variable domain in full (rest from reference TRBV19 and TRBJ1-3): DGGITQSPKYLFRKEGQNVTLSCEQNLNHDAMYWYRQDPGQGLRLIYYSQIVNDFQKGDIAEGYSVSREKKESFPLTVTSAQKNPTAFYLCASRPYHTNSPRWPPSGNTIYFGEGSWLTVV.